These 2 T cell receptor beta chains share one sample of origin, sequenced in a study of blood T cell repertoires in COVID-19. The method was immunoSEQ multiplex PCR; TCRdb's version includes in-frame clones alone and lacks a portion of them. Of roughly 48,000 clones in the sample, approximately 85% were seen once. The source material was peripheral blood. The receptors derive from a man aged 35-49 years with acute or convalescent COVID-19.

V is TRBV10-1 and J is TRBJ1-4; the match to TRBD1 covers 9 bases. The CDR3 runs 14 residues. The V and J ends lost 8 bases and 5 bases, in that order; junction bases with no gene match: 6. Germline-derived CDR1 and CDR2 are WNHNN and SYGVQD (reference sequence). The CDR3 is CASGLDRGNEKLFF. For the CDR3, the DNA is TGCGCCAGCGGATTAGACAGGGGGAATGAAAAACTGTTTTTT.

The rearrangement joins TRBV19 to TRBJ1-1; unclear D gene. Germline V gene data show CDR1 as LNHDA and CDR2 as SQIVND (reference sequence). CDR3 length: 13 residues. V was cut by 5 bases and J by 2 bases, with 9 bases left in between. CDR3 sequence: CASSPPGNTEAFF. In DNA form, the CDR3 reads TGTGCCAGTAGTCCCCCAGGAAACACTGAAGCTTTCTTT.